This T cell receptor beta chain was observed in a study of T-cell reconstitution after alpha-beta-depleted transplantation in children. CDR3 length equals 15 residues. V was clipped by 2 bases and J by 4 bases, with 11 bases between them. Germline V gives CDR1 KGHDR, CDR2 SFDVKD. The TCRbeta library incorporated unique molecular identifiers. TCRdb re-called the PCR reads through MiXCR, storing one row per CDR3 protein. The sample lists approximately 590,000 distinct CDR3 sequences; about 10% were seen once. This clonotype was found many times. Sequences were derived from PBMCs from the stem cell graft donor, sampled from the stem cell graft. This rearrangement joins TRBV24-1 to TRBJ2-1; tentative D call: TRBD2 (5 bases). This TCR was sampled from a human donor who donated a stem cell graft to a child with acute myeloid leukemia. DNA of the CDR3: TGTGCCACCAGTGATTCGAGACGGGGTTACAATGAGCAGTTCTTC. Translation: CATSDSRRGYNEQFF.